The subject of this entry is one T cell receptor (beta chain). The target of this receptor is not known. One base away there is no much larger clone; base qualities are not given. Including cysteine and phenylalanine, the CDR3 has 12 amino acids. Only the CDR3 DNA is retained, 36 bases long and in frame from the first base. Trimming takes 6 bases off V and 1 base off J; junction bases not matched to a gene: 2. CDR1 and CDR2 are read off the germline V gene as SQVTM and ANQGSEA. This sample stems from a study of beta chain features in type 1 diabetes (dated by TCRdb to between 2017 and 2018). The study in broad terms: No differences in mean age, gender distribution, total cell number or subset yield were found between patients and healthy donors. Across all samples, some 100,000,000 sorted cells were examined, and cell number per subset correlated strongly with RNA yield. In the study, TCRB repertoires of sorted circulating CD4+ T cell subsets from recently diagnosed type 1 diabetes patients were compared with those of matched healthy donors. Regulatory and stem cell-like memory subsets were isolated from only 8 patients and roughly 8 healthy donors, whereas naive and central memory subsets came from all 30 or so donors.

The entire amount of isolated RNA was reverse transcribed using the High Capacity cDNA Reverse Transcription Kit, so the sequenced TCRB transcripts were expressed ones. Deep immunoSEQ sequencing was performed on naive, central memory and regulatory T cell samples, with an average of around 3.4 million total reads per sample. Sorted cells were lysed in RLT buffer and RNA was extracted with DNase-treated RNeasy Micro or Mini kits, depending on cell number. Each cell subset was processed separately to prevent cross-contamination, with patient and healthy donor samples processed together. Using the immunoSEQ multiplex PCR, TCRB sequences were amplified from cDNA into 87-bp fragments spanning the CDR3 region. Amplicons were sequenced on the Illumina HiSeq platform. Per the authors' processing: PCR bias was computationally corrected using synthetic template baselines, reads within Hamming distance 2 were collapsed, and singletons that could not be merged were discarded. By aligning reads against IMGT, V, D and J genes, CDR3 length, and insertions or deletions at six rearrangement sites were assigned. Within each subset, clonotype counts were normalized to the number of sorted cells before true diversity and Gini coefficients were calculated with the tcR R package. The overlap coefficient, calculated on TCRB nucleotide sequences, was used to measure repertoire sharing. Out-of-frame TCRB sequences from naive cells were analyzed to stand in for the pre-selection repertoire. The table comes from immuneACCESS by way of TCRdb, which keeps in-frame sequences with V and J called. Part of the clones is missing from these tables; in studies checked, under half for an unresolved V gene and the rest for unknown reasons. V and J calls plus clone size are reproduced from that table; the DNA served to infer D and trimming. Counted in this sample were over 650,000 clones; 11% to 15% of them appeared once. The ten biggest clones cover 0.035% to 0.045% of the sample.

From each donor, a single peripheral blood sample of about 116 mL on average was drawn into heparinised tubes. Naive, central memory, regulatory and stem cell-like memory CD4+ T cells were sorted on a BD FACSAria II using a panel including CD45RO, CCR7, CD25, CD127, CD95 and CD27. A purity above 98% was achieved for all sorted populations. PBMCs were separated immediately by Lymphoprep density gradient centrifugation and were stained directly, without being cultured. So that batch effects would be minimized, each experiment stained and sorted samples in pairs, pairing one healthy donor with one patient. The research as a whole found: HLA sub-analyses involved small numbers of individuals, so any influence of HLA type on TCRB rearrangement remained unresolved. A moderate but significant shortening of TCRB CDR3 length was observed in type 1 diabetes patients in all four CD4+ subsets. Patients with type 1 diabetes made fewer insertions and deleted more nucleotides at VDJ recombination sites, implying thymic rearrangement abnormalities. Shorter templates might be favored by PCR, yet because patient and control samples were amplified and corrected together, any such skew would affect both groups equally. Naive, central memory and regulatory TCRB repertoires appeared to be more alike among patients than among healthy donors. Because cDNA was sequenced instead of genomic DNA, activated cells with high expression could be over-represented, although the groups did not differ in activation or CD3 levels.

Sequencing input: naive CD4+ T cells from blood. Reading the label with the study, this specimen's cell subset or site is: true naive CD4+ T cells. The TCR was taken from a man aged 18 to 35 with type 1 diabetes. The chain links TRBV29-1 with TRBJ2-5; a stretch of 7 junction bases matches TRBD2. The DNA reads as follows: TGCAGCGTGAGCGGGGCCCAAGAGACCCAGTACTTC. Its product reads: CSVSGAQETQYF.